This TCR beta chain originates from a study of T-cell reconstitution after alpha-beta-depleted transplantation in children. Findings of the study overall: It was reported that alpha-beta T cells came from several hundred expanded graft clones (about two months after transplant). The origin of high day-60 TCRbeta diversity in some patients lay in surviving recipient T cells and thymic progenitors.

V lost 0 bases and J 5 bases, leaving 14 bases between the germline ends. The germline gives CDR1 SGHNT, CDR2 YYREEE (reference sequence). CDR3 length: 15 amino acids. Points on this clonotype: Antigen: not known.

Preparing the TCRbeta library involved the use of unique molecular identifiers. One entry per CDR3 protein, called by TCRdb with MiXCR from the PCR reads. The table shows around 300,000 distinct CDR3 sequences, with 11% occurring only once. The sequencing here drew on peripheral blood, taken 180 days after TCRalphabeta/CD19-depleted stem cell transplant. This clonotype was obtained from a male patient aged 2-15 years who had a stem cell transplant for chronic granulomatous disease, so the T cells may come from the graft donor. The chain carries TRBV5-4 and TRBJ2-5, with a tentative D call TRBD2 (6 bases). As DNA, the CDR3 is TGTGCCAGCAGCTTGGATAGCGGAGTAGGCGAGACCCAGTACTTC. It yields the protein CASSLDSGVGETQYF.